The clone carrying this TCR beta chain was seen just once. This sample stems from a study of Ad26.COV2.S vaccination and SARS-CoV-2 variants. Specified treatment: some 20 received Ad26.COV2.S at low or high dose, single or two shots; about five received placebo; per-sample allocation not given. Sampling happened 63 days after the first vaccine or placebo injection. The assay was immunoSEQ multiplex PCR, and TCRdb's table has in-frame clones only and misses some. The sample records 300,000 to 350,000 clones, 86% being singletons. The sequence was collected from a person aged 18 to 65 who received the Ad26.COV2.S COVID-19 vaccine or a placebo. The sequencing here drew on peripheral blood, taken in a trial of Ad26.COV2.S vaccine versus placebo.

CDR3 sequence reads: CASSLSTLQPEAFF. CDR3 DNA: TGTGCCAGCAGCTTGAGCACCCTTCAACCTGAAGCTTTCTTT. J is TRBJ1-1 and V is TRBV11-3, with no clear D. Looked up from germline, CDR1 is SGHNT and CDR2 is YENEEA. The CDR3 spans 14 residues. V gave up 3 bases and J gave up 6 bases, with 14 bases separating them.